The source of this T cell receptor (beta chain) is a study of CD8+ T cells in alopecia areata. Study information: Twice a day, 5 to 10 mg of oral tofacitinib was administered to treated patients. Affected scalp percentage gauged treated patients' severity. Study-level findings and limits: Scalp samples also contribute reads from the resident alphabeta T cells found in normal skin.

Treatment reported: oral pan-JAK inhibitor, 5-10 mg twice daily. Reverse transcribed after extraction, RNA yielded cDNA as the sequencing template. Here immunoSEQ multiplex PCR was the method, and the copy in TCRdb shows in-frame clones only, minus some. Among a few hundred thousand clones listed, approximately 70% were seen once. CDR3 size: 19 residues. Germline V lookup: CDR1 SGHTA, CDR2 FQGNSA. V was pared by 6 bases and J by 7 bases, with 31 bases between. The table lists this clone with a few counts. Its target is not known. Sequences were derived from CD4+ T cells sorted from blood, sampled at approximately week 45, from a patient treated with tofacitinib. The chain is built from TRBV7-2 and TRBJ2-1; D gene uncertain. The sequence was collected from a human donor with alopecia areata. The CDR3 spells CASRDQSNWSPLRYNEQFF. The CDR3 DNA is TGTGCCAGCAGGGACCAGAGCAACTGGAGCCCCCTGCGCTATAATGAGCAGTTCTTC. Drawing the rest from reference TRBV7-2 and TRBJ2-1, the complete variable domain is GAGVSQSPSNKVTEKGKDVELRCDPISGHTALYWYRQSLGQGLEFLIYFQGNSAPDKSGLPSDRFSAERTGGSVSTLTIQRTQQEDSAVYLCASRDQSNWSPLRYNEQFFGPGTRLTVL.